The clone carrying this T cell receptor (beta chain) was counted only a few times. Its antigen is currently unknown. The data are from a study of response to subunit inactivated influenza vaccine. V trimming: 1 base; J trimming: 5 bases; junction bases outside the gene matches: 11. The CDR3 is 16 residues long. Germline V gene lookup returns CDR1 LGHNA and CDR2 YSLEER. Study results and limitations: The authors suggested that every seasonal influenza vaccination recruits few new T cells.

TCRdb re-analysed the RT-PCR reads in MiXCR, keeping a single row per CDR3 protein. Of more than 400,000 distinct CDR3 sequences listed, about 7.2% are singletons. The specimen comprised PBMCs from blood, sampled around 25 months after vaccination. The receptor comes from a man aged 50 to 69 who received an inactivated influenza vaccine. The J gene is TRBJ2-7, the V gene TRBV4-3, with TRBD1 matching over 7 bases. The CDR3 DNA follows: TGCGCCAGCAGCCAAGCAACAGGGGAAGCTTTCGACGAGCAGTACTTC. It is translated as CASSQATGEAFDEQYF.